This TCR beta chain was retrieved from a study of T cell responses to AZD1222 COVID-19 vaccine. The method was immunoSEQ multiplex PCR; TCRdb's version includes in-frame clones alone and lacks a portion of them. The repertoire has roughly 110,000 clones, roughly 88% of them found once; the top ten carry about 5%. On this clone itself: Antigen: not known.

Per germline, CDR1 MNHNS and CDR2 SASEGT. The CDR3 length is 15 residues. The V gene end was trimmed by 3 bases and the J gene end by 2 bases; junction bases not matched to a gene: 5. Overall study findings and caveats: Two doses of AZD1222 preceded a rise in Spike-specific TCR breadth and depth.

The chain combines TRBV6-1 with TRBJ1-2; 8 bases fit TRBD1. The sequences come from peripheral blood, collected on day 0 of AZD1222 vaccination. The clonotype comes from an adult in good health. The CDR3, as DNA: TGTGCCAGCAGTGACCCGACAGGGGTAAACTATGGCTACACCTTC. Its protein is CASSDPTGVNYGYTF.